Sequencing of this TCR beta chain was carried out in a study of blood T cell repertoires in COVID-19. Across the study: Sources were T cells, B-cell-depleted T cells, or PBMCs; the material itself was cDNA or gDNA.

Here immunoSEQ multiplex PCR was the method, and the copy in TCRdb shows in-frame clones only, minus some. Counted here are about 210,000 clones, roughly four fifths occurring once; the ten biggest clones make up about 12%. Germline CDR1 reads SGHTA; CDR2 reads FQGNSA. The trim removed 5 bases at V and 6 bases at J, leaving 7 bases unmatched. The CDR3 contains 13 residues. This chain links TRBV7-2 with TRBJ2-7, with TRBD1 matching over 7 bases. Sample: peripheral blood. This clonotype was obtained from a woman between 40 and 50 years old with acute or convalescent COVID-19. The CDR3 DNA follows: TGTGCCAGCAGCCCAGGAAGGGGGCTCGAGCAGTACTTC. Amino acids: CASSPGRGLEQYF.